This TCR beta chain was obtained from a study of PD-1 blockade in classical Hodgkin lymphoma (dated by TCRdb to about 2020). Concerning the study at large: Nivolumab dosing was 3 mg/kg intravenously every 2 weeks, continuing until either disease progression or unacceptable toxicity. A peripheral blood immune signature of response to PD-1 blockade in classical Hodgkin lymphoma was defined using TCR beta sequencing and CyTOF. Overall results and qualifications from the work: The study was limited to a single clinical trial cohort, and causes of repertoire differences, possibly disease activity or prior therapy, remained undefined. Trial patients achieving complete response had baseline diversity similar to newly diagnosed patients, whereas partial responders and progressors had significantly lower diversity. CD4+ but not CD8+ TCR diversity rose significantly by C4D1 (p=0.0027 vs p=0.16), most apparent in complete responders (p=0.02). Baseline TCR diversity was reported to be lower in newly diagnosed patients than in healthy donors and to be lower still in relapsed/refractory patients. Patients starting nivolumab less than 1 year after ASCT had lower diversity and were excluded from later analyses to avoid confounding by immune reconstitution.

Genomic DNA was isolated using the Qiagen DNeasy kit from unsorted PBMCs as well as from negatively selected CD4+ and CD8+ fractions. Using primers that anneal to V and J segments, immunoSEQ multiplex PCR amplified the TCR beta CDR3 regions. A synthetic immune receptor repertoire was used to minimize amplification bias, and any residual bias was removed computationally once sequencing was done. The original methods were these. Custom Python scripts were used to quantify repertoire diversity as the Shannon entropy index. Unsorted, CD4+ and CD8+ repertoires were analyzed separately, except for combined analyses in which CD4+ and CD8+ sequences were merged in silico. A clone was considered expanded if an increase in frequency of at least 2-fold after treatment relative to C1D1 was found, and a pseudocount of 0.5 was applied to clones undetected at baseline. Singleton clones were defined as clones with 0 or 1 copy at C1D1, and non-singleton clones were defined as clones with 2 or more copies. Clones expanded in unsorted samples were assigned a CD4+, CD8+ or unknown annotation through matching of protein sequences in sorted samples from the same patient. Wilcoxon tests on paired samples were used to test diversity changes from C1D1 to C4D1. Entries here come from immuneACCESS through TCRdb and include only in-frame sequences with V and J called. Some clones fail to appear in such tables; in the studies checked, an unresolved V gene covers under half of the shortfall, and the cause of the remainder is unknown. The V and J calls and clone size come from that table; D and trimming were worked out from the DNA. This sample is represented by about 27,000 clones; around three quarters of them were singletons. Roughly 3.4% of the sample rests with the top ten.

Germline trimming amounts to 7 bases on V and 7 bases on J, with 6 as the count of junction bases outside the gene matches. The CDR1 and CDR2 encoded by the germline V gene are SGHVS and FQNEAQ. From cysteine to phenylalanine, the CDR3 is 14 amino acids long. Kept here is only the CDR3 DNA, which spans 42 bases and is read in frame from base 1. The meaning of the sample's time point label: cycle 4 day 1 (C4D1), after 6 weeks of nivolumab. Every trial patient had relapsed following autologous stem cell transplantation, and prior brentuximab vedotin exposure was what differed among cohorts A, B and C. A total of 50 to 70 patients with relapsed/refractory classical Hodgkin lymphoma made up the trial cohort, and each patient's best overall response was complete response, partial response or progressive disease. In the multi-cohort phase II CheckMate 205 trial, trial patients received single-agent nivolumab. Best overall response was determined by an independent review committee according to the 2007 International Working Group response criteria. PBMCs from the trial were collected at three points: immediately before nivolumab initiation (C1D1), and during therapy at cycle 2 day 1 and cycle 4 day 1. Peripheral blood was collected in 8 mL Vacutainer Cell Preparation Tubes, from which PBMCs were isolated by centrifugation and then cryopreserved.

This clone was found once. What antigen it recognizes has not been identified. No base-level quality is on record; no much larger clone is a single base apart. Sequencing used peripheral blood mononuclear cells (PBMCs), obtained before the fourth cycle of nivolumab. The sequence joins TRBV7-8 to TRBJ1-4; 10 of the junction bases match TRBD1. The receptor was derived from a human donor with classical Hodgkin lymphoma. The CDR3 reads CASTFGTGAEKLFF. The bases read TGTGCCAGCACCTTTGGGACAGGGGCTGAAAAACTGTTTTTT. Where the CDR3 stops, the reference TRBV7-8 and TRBJ1-4 genes take over; the full variable domain is GAGVSQSPRYKVAKRGQDVALRCDPISGHVSLFWYQQALGQGPEFLTYFQNEAQLDKSGLPSDRFFAERPEGSVSTLKIQRTQQEDSAVYLCASTFGTGAEKLFFGSGTQLSVL.